The 25 T cell receptor beta chains given below trace back to one sample, sequenced in a study of control samples from healthy donors and cancer patients. The data were produced by immunoSEQ multiplex PCR, yet TCRdb's version contains in-frame clones alone and is incomplete. The sample holds more than 150,000 clones, roughly 91% seen once. Source material: blood. The receptors stem from a man aged 18 to 29 in good health.

The rearrangement uses TRBV5-1 and TRBJ2-5; perhaps D is TRBD1 or TRBD2 (7 bases each). The CDR3 runs 15 residues. The V gene's germline CDR1 is SGHRS and CDR2 YFSETQ. Trimming shortened V by 1 base and J by 5 bases, and 15 bases separated the two germline ends. CDR3 loop: CASSLPTGEGETQYF. CDR3 bases: TGCGCCAGCAGCTTGCCAACAGGGGAGGGGGAGACCCAGTACTTC.

V gene TRBV5-1 combines with J gene TRBJ2-7, with TRBD1 as a possible D gene (5 bases). The CDR3 runs 13 residues. Germline loops: CDR1 SGHRS, CDR2 YFSETQ. Trimming left V 5 bases short and J 5 bases short, with 14 bases between. Written as DNA, the CDR3 is TGCGCCAGCAGTTCTCAGCAGGGTAACGAGCAGTACTTC. Translated, it gives CASSSQQGNEQYF.

The genes are TRBV6-5 and TRBJ1-2; 7 nucleotides align to TRBD1. With V trimmed by 4 bases and J by 8 bases, 10 bases remained unmatched. Germline lookup yields CDR1 MNHEY and CDR2 SVGAGI. This CDR3 has 14 residues. For the CDR3, the DNA is TGTGCCAGCAGTTCATCCGGGACAGTGCGAGGCTACACCTTC. The encoded protein is CASSSSGTVRGYTF.

The sample holds many counts of this clone. The V and J genes are TRBV7-9 and TRBJ2-1; 8 bases are shared with TRBD1. V lost 5 bases, J lost 3 bases, and 6 bases stayed unmatched. The CDR3 totals 15 residues. Germline-derived CDR1 and CDR2 are SEHNR and FQNEAQ (reference sequence). CDR3 residues: CASSVGTGIYNEQFF. DNA for the CDR3: TGTGCCAGCAGCGTCGGGACAGGTATCTACAATGAGCAGTTCTTC.

In the case of this clone: Other DNA sequences within the sample encode an identical CDR3. The chain is built from TRBV5-1 and TRBJ2-2; 7 bases agree with TRBD1. The CDR3 covers 15 residues. The ends lost 0 bases at V and 1 base at J; junction bases unmatched: 0. Per the germline V gene, CDR1 is SGHRS and CDR2 is YFSETQ. The CDR3 nucleotides read TGCGCCAGCAGCTTGGGACAGGGGAACACCGGGGAGCTGTTTTTT. It is translated as CASSLGQGNTGELFF.

The chain uses TRBV4-1 and TRBJ2-7; D perhaps matches TRBD1 (6 bases). Trimming cost V 5 bases and J 2 bases, with 16 bases left between them. Germline lookup yields CDR1 MGHRA and CDR2 YSYEKL. The CDR3 is made up of 15 amino acids. Here the CDR3 reads CASSNDLTGTYEQYF. Written as DNA, the CDR3 is TGCGCCAGCAGCAACGATCTGACAGGTACCTACGAGCAGTACTTC.

The chain uses TRBV28 and TRBJ1-2; D uncertain. Germline assignment: CDR1 MDHEN and CDR2 SYDVKM. The CDR3 totals 11 residues. The V and J ends lost 8 bases and 8 bases respectively, with 12 bases between them. CDR3 amino acids: CASARRAGYTF. Written as DNA, the CDR3 is TGTGCCAGCGCGAGAAGGGCCGGCTACACCTTC.

This sequence joins TRBV7-9 and TRBJ2-3; a weak D match, TRBD2 (7 bases). The germline V gene has CDR1 SEHNR and CDR2 FQNEAQ (reference sequence). The CDR3 length is 17 residues. Between the trimmed V and J ends, which lost 6 bases and 2 bases, there was a span of 21 bases. DNA for the CDR3: TGTGCCAGCAGTTTACCGGGGGCGGGGGCTTACACAGATACGCAGTATTTT. Translation: CASSLPGAGAYTDTQYF. The variable domain in full, completed from reference TRBV7-9 and TRBJ2-3, reads DTGVSQNPRHKITKRGQNVTFRCDPISEHNRLYWYRQTLGQGPEFLTYFQNEAQLEKSRLLSDRFSAERPKGSFSTLEIQRTEQGDSAMYLCASSLPGAGAYTDTQYFGPGTRLTVL.

The chain is built from TRBV19 and TRBJ2-7, with 7 bases that match TRBD2. CDR3 length: 15 amino acids. From germline, CDR1 is LNHDA and CDR2 SQIVND (reference sequence). Germline trimming cut 3 bases from V and 2 bases from J; bases unmatched to any gene: 7. CDR3 sequence reads: CASSIVAGEAYEQYF. The CDR3 nucleotides are TGTGCCAGTAGTATTGTTGCGGGGGAAGCCTACGAGCAGTACTTC.

For the CDR3, the DNA is TGCGCCAGCAGACTAGCCCCCCTCCCGAGATTAACAGATACGCAGTATTTT. Translated, it gives CASRLAPLPRLTDTQYF. This rearrangement joins TRBV4-1 to TRBJ2-3, with a weak D call TRBD2 (6 bases). The CDR3 loop spans 17 amino acids. Germline-derived CDR1 and CDR2 are MGHRA and YSYEKL. Trimming shortened V by 6 bases and J by 3 bases, and 22 bases separated the two germline ends.

The chain uses TRBV12-3 or TRBV12-4 and TRBJ1-5, with D possibly being TRBD1 (5 bases). Trimming removed 6 bases from V and 0 bases from J, with 6 bases in between. The CDR3 length is 13 residues. CDR3 sequence (DNA): TGTGCCAGCAGGGGGGGTAGCAATCAGCCCCAGCATTTT. Translated: CASRGGSNQPQHF.

The chain carries TRBV12-3 or TRBV12-4 and TRBJ1-2, with TRBD1 matching over 7 bases. CDR3 length equals 12 residues. V was clipped by 6 bases and J by 8 bases; unmatched bases: 6. Written as DNA, the CDR3 is TGTGCCAGCAGGGAGGGGGCCTGGGGCTACACCTTC. This encodes CASREGAWGYTF.

This chain links TRBV28 with TRBJ1-1, with 9 nucleotides matching TRBD1. Germline assignment: CDR1 MDHEN and CDR2 SYDVKM. The trim removed 3 bases at V and 2 bases at J, leaving 10 bases unmatched. The CDR3 consists of 17 residues. CDR3 sequence: CASSLTGGPVLNTEAFF. CDR3 nucleotides: TGTGCCAGCAGTTTGACAGGGGGTCCTGTACTTAACACTGAAGCTTTCTTT.

CDR3 sequence: CASSLRRGDTQYF. The CDR3, as DNA: TGTGCCAGCAGTTTAAGGAGAGGAGATACGCAGTATTTT. The chain has TRBV12-3 or TRBV12-4 and TRBJ2-3; D ambiguous. Trimming removed 2 bases at V and 5 bases at J, with 8 bases between. This CDR3 comprises 13 residues.

The chain uses TRBV4-1 and TRBJ1-5; D gene unclear. The CDR3 is 16 residues long. Between the trimmed V and J ends, which lost 1 base and 4 bases, there was a span of 14 bases. Germline V CDR1 and CDR2: MGHRA, YSYEKL. The CDR3 loop is CASSQAFSGLNQPQHF. The DNA for the CDR3 is TGCGCCAGCAGCCAAGCTTTCTCTGGCTTAAATCAGCCCCAGCATTTT.

The chain uses TRBV2 and TRBJ1-4, with D hard to call. Germline V CDR1 and CDR2: SNHLY, FYNNEI. The CDR3 loop spans 13 amino acids. V shed 4 bases and J shed 8 bases, with 11 bases lying between them. CDR3 protein: CASSVGEAEKLFF. The CDR3 coding sequence is TGTGCCAGCAGTGTGGGTGAGGCAGAAAAACTGTTTTTT.

V is TRBV27 and J is TRBJ2-1; the D gene is possibly TRBD2 (5 bases). The CDR3 is 14 amino acids. The germline CDR1 and CDR2 sequences are MNHEY and SMNVEV (reference sequence). Trimming took 4 bases from V and 0 from J, leaving 7 bases between them. CDR3 sequence: CASSSRGSYNEQFF. The CDR3 nucleotides read TGTGCCAGCAGTTCCCGGGGCTCCTACAATGAGCAGTTCTTC.

The V and J genes are TRBV2 and TRBJ2-3; 10 bases agree with TRBD2. The V gene's germline CDR1 is SNHLY and CDR2 FYNNEI. The V and J ends lost 10 bases and 4 bases, in that order; junction bases with no gene match: 14. The CDR3 extends over 16 amino acids. CDR3 in DNA: TGTGCCACGACCAGTGACCCTAGCGGGGGTTCAGATACGCAGTATTTT. It yields the protein CATTSDPSGGSDTQYF.

This clone was seen only once. This sequence joins TRBV6-5 and TRBJ1-5; D is ambiguous. The CDR3 contains 14 residues. Between the trimmed V and J ends, which lost 7 bases and 2 bases, there was a span of 12 bases. Per the germline V gene, CDR1 is MNHEY and CDR2 is SVGAGI. The CDR3 DNA is TGTGCCAGCAAGGTAGAGTCGGGCAATCAGCCCCAGCATTTT. Its protein is CASKVESGNQPQHF.

The V call is TRBV27, the J call TRBJ2-4; maybe TRBD1 (5 bases). V was cut by 2 bases and J by 0 bases, with 11 bases left in between. The V gene's germline CDR1 is MNHEY and CDR2 SMNVEV (reference sequence). The CDR3 covers 16 residues. The CDR3 region has the DNA TGTGCCAGCAGTTTAATCAGGGAACTAGCCAAAAACATTCAGTACTTC. Residues: CASSLIRELAKNIQYF.

J is TRBJ2-7 and V is TRBV2; weak D call: TRBD1 (6 bases). Trimming stripped 7 bases from V and 5 bases from J, with 15 bases between. The length of the CDR3 is 13 residues. Germline V gene lookup returns CDR1 SNHLY and CDR2 FYNNEI. CDR3 in amino acids: CASNQGFVNEQYF. The CDR3 bases are TGTGCCAGCAATCAGGGGTTCGTTAACGAGCAGTACTTC.

This chain connects TRBV2 to TRBJ2-1; D perhaps matches TRBD1 (5 bases). The CDR3 loop spans 14 amino acids. Germline V CDR1 and CDR2: SNHLY, FYNNEI. The ends were cut back, 8 bases at V and 5 bases at J, with 16 bases in the middle. The CDR3 reads CASPRQNTNNEQFF. CDR3 nucleotides: TGTGCCAGCCCCAGACAGAATACCAACAATGAGCAGTTCTTC.

The chain joins TRBV28 to TRBJ2-3; D is perhaps TRBD1 or TRBD2 (6 bases each). Between the trimmed V and J ends, which lost 5 bases and 0 bases, there was a span of 9 bases. The CDR3 consists of 14 residues. The germline CDR1 and CDR2 sequences are MDHEN and SYDVKM. CDR3 sequence reads: CASSKGGSTDTQYF. For the CDR3, the DNA is TGTGCCAGCAGTAAGGGGGGCAGCACAGATACGCAGTATTTT.

The chain links TRBV6-1 to TRBJ1-1; maybe TRBD1 (5 bases). CDR3 size: 16 residues. The germline gives CDR1 MNHNS, CDR2 SASEGT. The V end was cut by 3 bases, the J end by 0 bases, with 14 bases between. The chain's CDR3 is CASSEDISEVNTEAFF. Written as DNA, the CDR3 is TGTGCCAGCAGTGAGGACATTTCCGAGGTGAACACTGAAGCTTTCTTT.

The genes are TRBV20-1 and TRBJ2-1; D gene ambiguous. The germline V and J ends were trimmed by 3 bases and 10 bases, with 13 bases remaining between them. CDR1 DFQATT and CDR2 SNEGSKA come from the germline V gene (reference sequence). This CDR3 region has 12 residues. The CDR3 protein is CSASQNSREQFF. DNA of the CDR3: TGCAGTGCTAGTCAAAACTCACGCGAGCAGTTCTTC.